The table lists the clone carrying this T cell receptor (beta chain) with a few counts. Time point noted: newly diagnosed GD, antithyroid drugs for less than 3 months. The TCR library was made from RNA that had been extracted from PBMCs in TRIzol. Library construction for TCR beta used iRepertoire HTBI primers and Arm-PCR of CDR3 regions. TCRdb itself ran the multiplex PCR reads through MiXCR, one entry per CDR3 protein. Here the sample spans roughly 560,000 distinct CDR3 sequences, about 12% being singletons. This record comes from a study of regulatory T cells in long-lasting Graves disease. CDR3 size: 15 residues. J lost 1 base, V lost 3 bases, and 7 bases had no gene match. Per germline, CDR1 SGDLS and CDR2 YYNGEE. The same data also contributed to another study, on T cells in Graves' hyperthyroidism and ophthalmopathy.

The origin of this receptor is a woman in her twenties or thirties with Graves disease. The starting material was peripheral blood mononuclear cells (PBMCs), obtained at new diagnosis, from a patient treated with antithyroid drugs. This rearrangement joins TRBV9 to TRBJ2-7; 7 positions agree with TRBD1. CDR3 in DNA: TGTGCCAGCAGCGGAGACAGGGTGGGTTCCTACGAGCAGTACTTC. Translating it yields CASSGDRVGSYEQYF.